The next 30 T cell receptor beta chains were all read from a single sample in a study of blood T cell repertoires in COVID-19. This table comes from immunoSEQ multiplex PCR, and its TCRdb copy is limited to in-frame clones, with some not included. There are around 68,000 clones in the sample; around 90% occur only once, and 2% to 2.5% lies in the top ten. Input material: peripheral blood. Receptors originate from a human donor in a cohort sampled during active COVID-19.

This clone was counted a single time. This chain's CDR3 is CASGSGQGGNTIYF. In DNA form, the CDR3 reads TGTGCTAGTGGCTCGGGACAGGGTGGAAACACCATATATTTT. This chain joins TRBV12-5 and TRBJ1-3; the match to TRBD1 covers 9 bases. V was clipped by 6 bases and J by 3 bases; unmatched bases: 3. Germline CDR1 LGHNT, CDR2 FRNRAP. The CDR3 length is 14 residues.

The chain carries TRBV4-1 and TRBJ1-5, with 7 bases matching TRBD1. Germline V lookup: CDR1 MGHRA, CDR2 YSYEKL. The V gene end was trimmed by 4 bases and the J gene end by 3 bases; junction bases not matched to a gene: 6. This CDR3 contains 15 residues. DNA for the CDR3: TGCGCCAGCAGCCTCCTAGGGACAGACAATCAGCCCCAGCATTTT. It specifies CASSLLGTDNQPQHF.

The chain is built from TRBV7-9 and TRBJ1-4; 9 bases map to TRBD1. V was clipped by 5 bases and J by 8 bases; unmatched bases: 9. Germline V gene sequence: CDR1 SEHNR, CDR2 FQNEAQ (reference sequence). The CDR3 is 15 residues long. The CDR3 loop reads CASSHRTGGAEKLFF. In DNA form, the CDR3 reads TGTGCCAGCAGCCACCGAACAGGGGGCGCAGAAAAACTGTTTTTT. The full variable domain, in which reference TRBV7-9 and TRBJ1-4 provide the parts outside the CDR3, is DTGVSQNPRHKITKRGQNVTFRCDPISEHNRLYWYRQTLGQGPEFLTYFQNEAQLEKSRLLSDRFSAERPKGSFSTLEIQRTEQGDSAMYLCASSHRTGGAEKLFFGSGTQLSVL.

The genes are TRBV30 and TRBJ2-3; D uncertain. The germline V and J ends were trimmed by 3 bases and 2 bases, with 3 bases remaining between them. Germline CDR1 is GTSNPN and CDR2 is SVGIG (reference sequence). The CDR3 spans 11 residues. In nucleotides, the CDR3 is TGTGCCTGGAGCTTCACAGATACGCAGTATTTT. Its protein product is CAWSFTDTQYF.

The genes are TRBV28 and TRBJ1-4; D possibly corresponds to TRBD1 (5 bases). Germline assignment: CDR1 MDHEN and CDR2 SYDVKM. The V end lost 3 bases, the J end lost 8 bases, and 16 bases lay between the germline ends. The length of the CDR3 is 15 residues. The CDR3 bases are TGTGCCAGCAGTTTTTATTTTAAGGCAGGGGAAAAACTGTTTTTT. Amino acid sequence: CASSFYFKAGEKLFF. The entire variable domain, with the rest obtained from reference TRBV28 and TRBJ1-4, is as follows: DVKVTQSSRYLVKRTGEKVFLECVQDMDHENMFWYRQDPGLGLRLIYFSYDVKMKEKGDIPEGYSVSREKKERFSLILESASTNQTSMYLCASSFYFKAGEKLFFGSGTQLSVL.

The chain combines TRBV7-2 with TRBJ2-6; 7 bases line up with TRBD1. CDR1 and CDR2 (germline): SGHTA, FQGNSA. The CDR3 runs to 16 residues. Trimming at V came to 1 base and at J to 3 bases, leaving 3 bases not matched to a gene. CDR3 nucleotide sequence: TGTGCCAGCAGCTTAGGTACAGGGGTTGGGGCCAACGTCCTGACTTTC. Translated, it gives CASSLGTGVGANVLTF. Complete variable domain (other parts from reference TRBV7-2 and TRBJ2-6): GAGVSQSPSNKVTEKGKDVELRCDPISGHTALYWYRQSLGQGLEFLIYFQGNSAPDKSGLPSDRFSAERTGGSVSTLTIQRTQQEDSAVYLCASSLGTGVGANVLTFGAGSRLTVL.

V gene TRBV10-3 combines with J gene TRBJ1-6; 10 bases line up with TRBD1. CDR3 length equals 15 residues. Trimming took 4 bases from V and 3 from J; bases not matched to a gene: 0. The V gene's germline CDR1 is ENHRY and CDR2 SYGVKD. The CDR3 reads CAISGTGGYNSPLHF. The CDR3 nucleotides read TGTGCCATCAGTGGGACAGGGGGCTATAATTCACCCCTCCACTTT.

This clone has a handful of counts. V is TRBV7-9 and J is TRBJ2-2; D is perhaps TRBD2 (6 bases). The CDR3 is made up of 14 amino acids. CDR1 is SEHNR, CDR2 FQNEAQ, per germline (reference sequence). V gave up 1 base and J gave up 6 bases, with 9 bases separating them. Here the CDR3 reads CASSLGRGAGELFF. CDR3 nucleotides: TGTGCCAGCAGCTTAGGTCGCGGGGCCGGGGAGCTGTTTTTT. The complete variable domain, with remaining parts taken from reference TRBV7-9 and TRBJ2-2, reads DTGVSQNPRHKITKRGQNVTFRCDPISEHNRLYWYRQTLGQGPEFLTYFQNEAQLEKSRLLSDRFSAERPKGSFSTLEIQRTEQGDSAMYLCASSLGRGAGELFFGEGSRLTVL.

The chain employs TRBV28 and TRBJ2-7; perhaps TRBD1 as D (6 bases). This CDR3 region has 15 residues. The ends were cut back, 2 bases at V and 1 base at J, with 12 bases in the middle. Looked up from germline, CDR1 is MDHEN and CDR2 is SYDVKM. The CDR3 DNA reads as TGTGCCAGCAGTTTAGTGGGGGCGCGGTCCTACGAGCAGTACTTC. The encoded protein is CASSLVGARSYEQYF.

The rearrangement links TRBV28 to TRBJ2-7, with a possible D match to TRBD1 (5 bases). V lost 7 bases to trimming and J lost 4 bases, with 14 bases between them. CDR1 and CDR2 (germline): MDHEN, SYDVKM. The CDR3 runs to 13 residues. The DNA of the CDR3 is TGTGCCAGCACCCCTGACAGAACGTACGAGCAGTACTTC. Translation: CASTPDRTYEQYF.

The chain employs TRBV3-1 (or the pseudogene TRBV3-2) and TRBJ2-6; D unclear. The ends were cut back, 4 bases at V and 2 bases at J, with 15 bases in the middle. CDR1 LGHDT and CDR2 YNNKEL come from the germline V gene (reference sequence). The length of the CDR3 is 17 residues. CDR3 in DNA: TGTGCCAGCAGCCCCAGGCTCCCTTGGGCTGGGGCCAACGTCCTGACTTTC. It specifies CASSPRLPWAGANVLTF.

The J gene is TRBJ2-6, the V gene TRBV9; the match to TRBD1 covers 7 bases. CDR3 length: 16 amino acids. Unmatched junction bases numbered 4, after V lost 4 bases and J lost 0 bases. The germline V gene encodes CDR1 SGDLS and CDR2 YYNGEE. The CDR3 reads CASSNPGGSGANVLTF. CDR3 DNA sequence: TGTGCCAGCAGCAACCCAGGGGGCTCTGGGGCCAACGTCCTGACTTTC.

The chain carries TRBV7-8 and TRBJ1-1; D is unclear. There are 11 residues in the CDR3. Germline V CDR1 and CDR2: SGHVS, FQNEAQ. The V end was cut by 5 bases, the J end by 3 bases, with 4 bases between. CDR3 amino acids: CASSPYTEAFF. CDR3 nucleotides: TGTGCCAGCAGCCCTTACACTGAAGCTTTCTTT.

The chain is built from TRBV30 and TRBJ2-5, with D maybe TRBD2 (5 bases). CDR3 length: 12 residues. Trimming took off 2 bases at V and 2 bases at J, with 6 bases between the two ends. Per the germline V gene, CDR1 is GTSNPN and CDR2 is SVGIG (reference sequence). CDR3 loop: CAWSLAQETQYF. CDR3 in DNA: TGTGCCTGGAGTCTAGCACAAGAGACCCAGTACTTC. Supplemented by reference TRBV30 and TRBJ2-5, the full variable domain reads SQTIHQWPATLVQPVGSPLSLECTVEGTSNPNLYWYRQAAGRGLQLLFYSVGIGQISSEVPQNLSASRPQDRQFILSSKKLLLSDSGFYLCAWSLAQETQYFGPGTRLLVL.

The chain has TRBV27 and TRBJ2-3; tentatively, D is TRBD1 (6 bases). The CDR3 has 13 amino acids. Germline CDR1 is MNHEY and CDR2 is SMNVEV (reference sequence). Trimming cost V 10 bases and J 2 bases, with 13 bases left between them. This chain's CDR3 is CATLDRPTDTQYF. The CDR3 bases are TGTGCCACCCTGGACAGACCCACAGATACGCAGTATTTT.

In its sample, this clone was seen once. J is TRBJ2-5 and V is TRBV5-6; weak D call: TRBD1 (5 bases). V lost 1 base and J 4 bases, leaving 20 bases between the germline ends. The CDR3 runs 17 residues. The germline V gene has CDR1 SGHDT and CDR2 YYEEEE. In DNA, the CDR3 is TGTGCCAGCAGCTTGTCTGGTCCCATAGGGGTCGGAGAGACCCAGTACTTC. Amino acids: CASSLSGPIGVGETQYF.

The chain couples TRBV9 to TRBJ2-7; possible D gene TRBD2, 7 bases. The germline V and J ends were trimmed by 4 bases and 4 bases, with 18 bases remaining between them. The CDR3 length is 15 residues. Germline V gene sequence: CDR1 SGDLS, CDR2 YYNGEE. The CDR3 sequence is CASSPEGGRRYEQYF. The CDR3 DNA sequence: TGTGCCAGCAGCCCAGAGGGGGGGCGCAGGTACGAGCAGTACTTC.

This sequence joins TRBV7-9 and TRBJ2-1, with D possibly matching TRBD1 (6 bases). Trimming removed 5 bases from V and 3 bases from J, with 17 bases in between. The germline CDR1 and CDR2 sequences are SEHNR and FQNEAQ (reference sequence). There are 16 residues in the CDR3. As DNA, the CDR3 is TGTGCCAGCAGCCCGAAGGCAGGGGTGGGCTACAATGAGCAGTTCTTC. Amino acid sequence: CASSPKAGVGYNEQFF.

This clone was seen only once. V usage is TRBV28 and J usage is TRBJ2-2; TRBD1 aligns across 10 bases. CDR1 is MDHEN, CDR2 SYDVKM, per germline. With 4 bases clipped from V and 1 base from J, the junction kept 0 bases outside the gene matches. This CDR3 is built from 15 residues. The CDR3 DNA reads TGTGCCAGCAGTTGGACAGGGGGGAACACCGGGGAGCTGTTTTTT. As protein: CASSWTGGNTGELFF.

This chain joins TRBV5-1 and TRBJ2-7, with a weak D call TRBD1 (5 bases). V was pared by 4 bases and J by 5 bases, with 16 bases between. There are 14 residues in the CDR3. Germline CDR1 SGHRS, CDR2 YFSETQ. The CDR3 nucleotides are TGCGCCAGCAGCGGCGGACATTCCATCCACGAGCAGTACTTC. Protein sequence: CASSGGHSIHEQYF.

V is TRBV6-5 and J is TRBJ2-7; 9 bases line up with TRBD1. The CDR3 is 15 residues long. Trimming cost V 6 bases and J 3 bases; bases outside gene matches: 9. The V gene's germline CDR1 is MNHEY and CDR2 SVGAGI. The DNA of the CDR3 is TGTGCCAGCAGACGACAGACAGGGGGTAACTACGAGCAGTACTTC. This codes for CASRRQTGGNYEQYF.

The CDR3 is CASSLGQGAVNEQFF. The CDR3 region has the DNA TGTGCCAGCAGTTTGGGGCAGGGGGCTGTCAATGAGCAGTTCTTC. The V gene is TRBV6-6, the J gene TRBJ2-1, with 8 positions matching TRBD1. Germline CDR1 reads MNHNY; CDR2 reads SVGAGI (reference sequence). Trimming took 4 bases from V and 6 from J; bases not matched to a gene: 8. The CDR3 has 15 amino acids.

V and J are TRBV19 and TRBJ2-1; 12 nucleotides line up with TRBD2. Germline V gene sequence: CDR1 LNHDA, CDR2 SQIVND (reference sequence). CDR3 length: 18 amino acids. Trimming removed 6 bases from V and 4 bases from J; junction bases left unmatched: 13. CDR3 sequence reads: CASSRSSGRASRYNEQFF. The CDR3 region has the DNA TGTGCCAGTAGCAGATCTAGCGGGAGGGCCTCAAGGTACAATGAGCAGTTCTTC.

This clone was counted once. The chain joins TRBV7-8 to TRBJ2-7; no firm D call. CDR3 size: 15 residues. The germline gives CDR1 SGHVS, CDR2 FQNEAQ. The V end lost 4 bases, the J end lost 0 bases, and 13 bases lay between the germline ends. The CDR3 reads CASSWMAARSYEQYF. CDR3 nucleotide sequence: TGTGCCAGCAGCTGGATGGCGGCACGCTCCTACGAGCAGTACTTC.

The V gene is TRBV7-8, the J gene TRBJ1-2; 10 bases match TRBD1. CDR1 SGHVS and CDR2 FQNEAQ come from the germline V gene. V lost 1 base, J lost 4 bases, and 6 bases stayed unmatched. The CDR3 has 16 residues. In DNA form, the CDR3 reads TGTGCCAGCAGCTTAGGGAGGACAGGGGGGAGCTATGGCTACACCTTC. This encodes CASSLGRTGGSYGYTF.

The chain's CDR3 is CASSPTGTGVPKNIQYF. The CDR3 DNA reads as TGTGCCAGCAGCCCTACCGGGACAGGGGTGCCAAAAAACATTCAGTACTTC. The rearrangement joins TRBV6-2 or TRBV6-3 to TRBJ2-4; 10 bases align to TRBD1. CDR1 and CDR2 (germline): MNHEY, SVGEGT. Trimming took 6 bases from V and 4 from J; bases not matched to a gene: 12. This CDR3 contains 17 residues.

This chain links TRBV7-2 with TRBJ2-4; 7 positions agree with TRBD1. V shed 3 bases and J 7 bases; nucleotides not matched to a gene: 9. CDR1 is SGHTA, CDR2 FQGNSA, per germline. The CDR3 length is 15 residues. DNA for the CDR3: TGTGCCAGCAGCTTTAGGACTGGACAGGTCAACATTCAGTACTTC. The encoded protein is CASSFRTGQVNIQYF.

The chain carries TRBV6-1 and TRBJ2-7; 7 nucleotides align to TRBD1. Germline V gene lookup returns CDR1 MNHNS and CDR2 SASEGT. This CDR3 has 15 residues. The J segment lost 2 bases and the V segment lost 3 bases, leaving 7 bases of the junction unmatched. The CDR3 is CASSDPGQFPYEQYF. The CDR3 DNA is TGTGCCAGCAGTGATCCGGGACAGTTTCCCTACGAGCAGTACTTC.

There are a few counts of this clone. This chain links TRBV5-4 with TRBJ1-6; TRBD1 matches 9 bases. Unmatched junction bases numbered 10, after V lost 5 bases and J lost 10 bases. The germline V gene has CDR1 SGHNT and CDR2 YYREEE (reference sequence). This CDR3 is built from 15 residues. CDR3 nucleotides: TGTGCCAGCAGGGTACAGGGGGCGGCGAACTCACCCCTCCACTTT. It translates to CASRVQGAANSPLHF.

This clone was observed a few times. CDR3 loop: CASSLVLAGEDEQFF. The CDR3 coding sequence is TGTGCCAGCAGCTTGGTTCTAGCGGGTGAGGATGAGCAGTTCTTC. V and J are TRBV5-4 and TRBJ2-1; 8 nucleotides agree with TRBD2. Germline V gene sequence: CDR1 SGHNT, CDR2 YYREEE (reference sequence). V trimming: 0 bases; J trimming: 8 bases; junction bases outside the gene matches: 7. CDR3 length equals 15 residues.